Reported below is one TCR beta chain. The data originate from a study of blood T cell repertoires in COVID-19. The length of the CDR3 is 12 residues. V lost 5 bases and J lost 4, with 8 bases in between. The protocol was immunoSEQ multiplex PCR, while the TCRdb copy is restricted to in-frame clones and leaves out a portion. This sample yields over 400,000 clones, of which roughly 90% are seen a single time; roughly 1.4% belongs to the top ten. J is TRBJ1-2 and V is TRBV12-3 or TRBV12-4, with D unresolved. The sequence derives from a woman younger than 45 with active or convalescent COVID-19. The specimen sequenced was peripheral blood. CDR3 sequence (DNA): TGTGCCAGCAGTCCAGATTCCTATGGCTACACCTTC. Protein: CASSPDSYGYTF.